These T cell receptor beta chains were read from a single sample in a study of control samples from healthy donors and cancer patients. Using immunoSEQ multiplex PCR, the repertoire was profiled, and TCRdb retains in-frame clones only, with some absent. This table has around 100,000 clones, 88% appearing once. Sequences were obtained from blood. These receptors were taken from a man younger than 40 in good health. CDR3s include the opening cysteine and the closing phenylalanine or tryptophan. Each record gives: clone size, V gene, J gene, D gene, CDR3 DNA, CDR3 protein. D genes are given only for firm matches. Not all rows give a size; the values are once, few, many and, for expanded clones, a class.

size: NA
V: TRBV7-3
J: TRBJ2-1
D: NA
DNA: TGTGCCAGCAGCTTAGATCCTAGCATCAATGAGCAGTTCTTC
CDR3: CASSLDPSINEQFF

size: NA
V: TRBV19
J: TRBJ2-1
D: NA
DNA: TGTGCCAGTAGTATTGGAGAGGACAGACACTTTTTCTACAATGAGCAGTTCTTC
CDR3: CASSIGEDRHFFYNEQFF

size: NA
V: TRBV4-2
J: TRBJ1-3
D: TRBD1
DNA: TGTGCCAGCAGCCAACCCCGGGGACAGGGGCGTTCGGCTGGAAACACCATATATTTT
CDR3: CASSQPRGQGRSAGNTIYF

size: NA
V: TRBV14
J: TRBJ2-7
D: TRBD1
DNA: TGTGCCAGCAGCCAGGGGACAGGGACCTACGAGCAGTACTTC
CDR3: CASSQGTGTYEQYF

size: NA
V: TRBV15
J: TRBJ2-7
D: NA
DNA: TGTGCCACCAGCAGAGATTATGGGGCCTCCTACGAGCAGTACTTC
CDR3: CATSRDYGASYEQYF

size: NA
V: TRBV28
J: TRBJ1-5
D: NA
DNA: TGTGCCAGCAAAGGTCCCCCCCGGGGCAATCAGCCCCAGCATTTT
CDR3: CASKGPPRGNQPQHF

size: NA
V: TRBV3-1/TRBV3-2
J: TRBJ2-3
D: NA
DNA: TGTGCCAGCAGCCAAGGGGCGGCAGATACGCAGTATTTT
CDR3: CASSQGAADTQYF

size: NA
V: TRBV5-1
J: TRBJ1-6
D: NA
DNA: TGCGCCAGCAGCTTGGAAGGGGTCTCCTATAATTCACCCCTCCACTTT
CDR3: CASSLEGVSYNSPLHF

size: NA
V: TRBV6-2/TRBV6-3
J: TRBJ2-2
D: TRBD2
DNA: TGTGCCAGCAGTTGGGGGGGACTAGGCGGGACCGGGGAGCTGTTTTTT
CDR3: CASSWGGLGGTGELFF

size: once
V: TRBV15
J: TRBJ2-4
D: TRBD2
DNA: TGTGCCACCAGCAGAGTGTTAGGCGGGGGAGTCACTCAGTACTTC
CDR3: CATSRVLGGGVTQYF

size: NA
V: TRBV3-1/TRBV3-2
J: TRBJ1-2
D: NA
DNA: TGTGCCAGCAGCCAAGCAGGGACGGGGTATGTCTACACCTTC
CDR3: CASSQAGTGYVYTF

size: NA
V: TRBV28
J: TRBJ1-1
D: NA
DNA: TGTGCCAGCAGTTCCCCAGGGGAGGGGTTAGACGAAGCTTTCTTT
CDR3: CASSSPGEGLDEAFF

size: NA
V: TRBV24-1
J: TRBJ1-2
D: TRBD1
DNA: TGTGCCACCAGTGATTCCACTACTGTGACAGGGATCTATGGCTACACCTTC
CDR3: CATSDSTTVTGIYGYTF

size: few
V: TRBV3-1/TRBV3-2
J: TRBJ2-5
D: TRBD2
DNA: TGTGCCAGCAGCCAAGACCCCTCCGGGACTAGCAAAAGGGAGACCCAGTACTTC
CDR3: CASSQDPSGTSKRETQYF

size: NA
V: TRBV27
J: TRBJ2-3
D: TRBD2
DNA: TGTGCCAGCAGTCCCGGGACTAGGGTAGATACGCAGTATTTT
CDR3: CASSPGTRVDTQYF

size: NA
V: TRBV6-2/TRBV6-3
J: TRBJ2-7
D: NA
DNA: TGTGCCAGCAGTTCTATCGGGACCTCCTACGAGCAGTACTTC
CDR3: CASSSIGTSYEQYF

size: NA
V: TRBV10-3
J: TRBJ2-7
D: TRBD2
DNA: TGTGCCATCAGTGAGGACCCTAGCGGGAGGGCCGCCGAGCAGTACTTC
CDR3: CAISEDPSGRAAEQYF

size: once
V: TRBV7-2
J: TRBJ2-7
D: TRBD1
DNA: TGTGCCAGCAGCTTAGTTGGACAGGGATCCCACGAGCAGTACTTC
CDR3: CASSLVGQGSHEQYF

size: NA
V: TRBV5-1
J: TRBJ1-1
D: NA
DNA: TGCGCCAGCAGCGGCCTCACCAGGGGTGAAGCTTTCTTT
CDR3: CASSGLTRGEAFF

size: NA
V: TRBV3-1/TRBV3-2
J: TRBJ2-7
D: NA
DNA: TGTGCCAGCAGCCAAGTTTCCTCTAGACCCTACGAGCAGTACTTC
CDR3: CASSQVSSRPYEQYF

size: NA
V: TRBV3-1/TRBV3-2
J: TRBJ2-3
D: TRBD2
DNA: TGTGCCAGCAGCCAAGAGGCGGGAGCTGTCGGAGTAGATACGCAGTATTTT
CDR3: CASSQEAGAVGVDTQYF

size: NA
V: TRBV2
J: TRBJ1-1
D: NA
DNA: TGTGCCAGCAGTGCACAGGGAGAAACTGAAGCTTTCTTT
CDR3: CASSAQGETEAFF

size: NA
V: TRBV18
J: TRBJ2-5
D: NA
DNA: TGTGCCAGCTCACCTGGGGCTGCCGTTCTCCAAGAGACCCAGTACTTC
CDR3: CASSPGAAVLQETQYF

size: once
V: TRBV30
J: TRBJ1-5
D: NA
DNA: TGTGCCTGGAGTGTAGGCGCTAATCAGCCCCAGCATTTT
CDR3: CAWSVGANQPQHF

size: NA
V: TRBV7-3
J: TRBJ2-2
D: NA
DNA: TGTGCCAGCAGCTTGGATGTAGACACCGGGGAGCTGTTTTTT
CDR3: CASSLDVDTGELFF

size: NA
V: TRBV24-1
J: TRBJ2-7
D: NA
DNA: TGTGCCACCAGTGACCCCGGGACGGGTTCCTACGAGCAGTACTTC
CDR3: CATSDPGTGSYEQYF

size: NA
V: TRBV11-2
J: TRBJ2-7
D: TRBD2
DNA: TGTGCCAGCAGCCCCGGGACTAGCGGGACTTACGAGCAGTACTTC
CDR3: CASSPGTSGTYEQYF

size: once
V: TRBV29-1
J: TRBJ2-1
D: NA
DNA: TGCAGCGCTATCAAGGCGGGGGCTCCCTACAATGAGCAGTTCTTC
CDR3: CSAIKAGAPYNEQFF

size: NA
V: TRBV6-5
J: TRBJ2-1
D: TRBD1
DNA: TGTGCCAGCAGCGACCCGGACAGGGCGTACAATGAGCAGTTCTTC
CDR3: CASSDPDRAYNEQFF

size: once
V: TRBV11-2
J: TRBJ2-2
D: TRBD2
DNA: TGTGCCAGCAGGGTCACGGGAGGGGTTACCGGGGAGCTGTTTTTT
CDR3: CASRVTGGVTGELFF

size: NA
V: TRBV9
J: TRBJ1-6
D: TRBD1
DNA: TGTGCCAGCAGGTCTGACAGGGGGCGGAATTCACCCCTCCACTTT
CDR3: CASRSDRGRNSPLHF

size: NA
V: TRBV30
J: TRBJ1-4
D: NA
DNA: TGTGCCTGGAGTGTACGAGTACAGGTTAATGAAAAACTGTTTTTT
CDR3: CAWSVRVQVNEKLFF

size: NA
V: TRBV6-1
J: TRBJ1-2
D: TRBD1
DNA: TGTGCCAGCAGTTATGGTCGACAGGGTGGCTACACCTTC
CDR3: CASSYGRQGGYTF

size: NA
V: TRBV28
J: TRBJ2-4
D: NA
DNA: TGTGCCAGCAGTCACTCTCGAGCAGGGGGGGTTCAGCGGGAGAGAGCCAAAAACATTCAGTACTTC
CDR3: CASSHSRAGGVQRERAKNIQYF

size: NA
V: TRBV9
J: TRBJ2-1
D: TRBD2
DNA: TGTGCCAGCAGCGCCAGAAGAGGACTAGCGGGAGAGAAGGGGCAGTTCTTC
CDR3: CASSARRGLAGEKGQFF

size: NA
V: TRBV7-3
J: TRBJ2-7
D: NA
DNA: TGTGCCAGCAGCTTAACAGGGGCTAGTTCCGAGCAGTACTTC
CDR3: CASSLTGASSEQYF

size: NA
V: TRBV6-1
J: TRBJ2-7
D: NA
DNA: TGTGCCAGCAGTGACGGGGTTAGCTACGAGCAGTACTTC
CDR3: CASSDGVSYEQYF

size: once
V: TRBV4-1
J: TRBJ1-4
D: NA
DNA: TGCGCCAGCAGCCAAGAACTTTTTAACAGATTTGAAAAACTGTTTTTT
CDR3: CASSQELFNRFEKLFF

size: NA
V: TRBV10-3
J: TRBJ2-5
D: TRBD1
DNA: TGTGCCATCAGTTGGACAGGGGAAGAGACCCAGTACTTC
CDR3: CAISWTGEETQYF

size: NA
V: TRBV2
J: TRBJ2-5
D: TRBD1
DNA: TGTGCCAGCACCCCGGACAGGCAAGAGACCCAGTACTTC
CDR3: CASTPDRQETQYF

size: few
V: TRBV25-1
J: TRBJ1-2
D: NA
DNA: TGTGCCAGCAGTGCAGACACCGCCTATGGCTACACCTTC
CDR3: CASSADTAYGYTF

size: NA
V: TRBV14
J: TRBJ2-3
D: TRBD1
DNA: TGTGCCAGCAGCCAAGCCCGACTCAGGGGGCATCGCACAGATACGCAGTATTTT
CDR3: CASSQARLRGHRTDTQYF